The 19 T cell receptor beta chains listed next were all sequenced from one sample in a study of T cells after yellow fever vaccination. Each CDR3 protein is one row after TCRdb ran MiXCR on the 5' RACE reads. In the table there are some 500,000 distinct CDR3 sequences, approximately 13% of which are singletons. Sequenced here: PBMCs, sampled on the day of the yellow fever booster vaccination. Source of these receptors: a man under 40 who received the YFV17D yellow fever vaccine.

This chain links TRBV30 with TRBJ1-6, with 9 bases lining up with TRBD1. CDR3 length equals 12 residues. Germline V gene sequence: CDR1 GTSNPN, CDR2 SVGIG (reference sequence). Unmatched junction bases numbered 5, after V lost 7 bases and J lost 10 bases. The CDR3 nucleotides are TGTGCCTCGGGACAGGGAACCTCACCCCTCCACTTT. This encodes CASGQGTSPLHF.

The V and J genes are TRBV7-2 and TRBJ2-7, with D perhaps being TRBD1 or TRBD2 (6 bases each). Trimming removed 5 bases from V and 6 bases from J, with 20 bases in between. Germline values: CDR1 SGHTA, CDR2 FQGNSA. The CDR3 is made up of 15 amino acids. CDR3 in amino acids: CASSHRVSLAFEQYF. The CDR3 DNA reads TGTGCCAGCAGCCACAGGGTCAGCCTAGCGTTCGAGCAGTACTTC.

The CDR3 DNA reads TGCGCCAGCAGCTTGGTTGGGAAGCTCACAGATACGCAGTATTTT. This sequence encodes CASSLVGKLTDTQYF. The chain employs TRBV5-1 and TRBJ2-3; no firm D call. The CDR3 is 15 residues long. Germline values: CDR1 SGHRS, CDR2 YFSETQ. V lost 0 bases to trimming and J lost 2 bases, with 10 bases between them.

This clonotype was observed at least ten times. V and J are TRBV5-6 and TRBJ2-1; 10 bases fit TRBD2. Germline V gene sequence: CDR1 SGHDT, CDR2 YYEEEE. The V segment lost 4 bases and the J segment 8 bases; nucleotides outside the gene matches: 12. This CDR3 is built from 16 residues. The CDR3 coding sequence is TGTGCCAGCAGCCCGAAGGGGCTAGCGGGAGATGATGAGCAGTTCTTC. Residues: CASSPKGLAGDDEQFF.

This clonotype was picked up many times. The chain joins TRBV5-4 to TRBJ1-1; D is possibly TRBD1 (6 bases). Germline CDR1 is SGHNT and CDR2 is YYREEE (reference sequence). The CDR3 spans 15 residues. Trimming took 7 bases from V and 0 from J, leaving 16 bases between them. The CDR3 nucleotides are TGTGCCAGCTCCTCGGGGGGGGACATGAACACTGAAGCTTTCTTT. Protein: CASSSGGDMNTEAFF.

The chain recombines TRBV7-9 with TRBJ2-5; 7 nucleotides align to TRBD1. V shed 8 bases, J shed 4 bases, and the junction held 10 bases outside the gene matches. The CDR3 sequence is 14 residues long. Germline V gives CDR1 SEHNR, CDR2 FQNEAQ (reference sequence). The CDR3 here is CASGALEGAETQYF. In nucleotides, the CDR3 is TGTGCCAGCGGAGCCCTTGAGGGGGCAGAGACCCAGTACTTC.

The chain uses TRBV11-2 and TRBJ2-1; 12 bases agree with TRBD2. With 5 bases clipped from V and 7 bases from J, the junction kept 9 bases outside the gene matches. The germline gives CDR1 SGHAT, CDR2 FQNNGV. This CDR3 region has 16 residues. The chain's CDR3 is CASSRPSGLAGNEQFF. The CDR3 nucleotides are TGTGCCAGCAGCCGCCCTTCGGGACTAGCGGGTAATGAGCAGTTCTTC.

This chain connects TRBV20-1 to TRBJ2-5; D possibly uses TRBD1 or TRBD2 (5 bases each). Trimming removed 2 bases from V and 3 bases from J, with 16 bases in between. This CDR3 region has 15 residues. Germline lookup yields CDR1 DFQATT and CDR2 SNEGSKA (reference sequence). The CDR3 sequence: CSARPGTAREETQYF. The CDR3, as DNA: TGCAGTGCTAGACCAGGGACGGCGAGAGAAGAGACCCAGTACTTC.

This chain uses TRBV20-1 with TRBJ2-7; 9 bases fit TRBD1. V was pared by 6 bases and J by 4 bases, with 7 bases of the junction left unmatched. The CDR3 runs 13 residues. From germline, CDR1 is DFQATT and CDR2 SNEGSKA (reference sequence). The CDR3 sequence is CSAVGTGPYEQYF. DNA of the CDR3: TGCAGTGCAGTTGGGACAGGGCCTTACGAGCAGTACTTC.

This clonotype showed up just a few times. The chain has TRBV20-1 and TRBJ2-1; 9 bases align to TRBD2. The J segment lost 7 bases and the V segment lost 4 bases, leaving 11 bases of the junction unmatched. The germline V gene encodes CDR1 DFQATT and CDR2 SNEGSKA (reference sequence). This CDR3 contains 15 residues. For the CDR3, the DNA is TGCAGTGCTACCCCGGGAGAAGCGGGGGGAAATGAGCAGTTCTTC. Translated, it gives CSATPGEAGGNEQFF.

This rearrangement joins TRBV6-2 or TRBV6-3 to TRBJ2-2; 8 bases fit TRBD2. Germline lookup yields CDR1 MNHEY and CDR2 SVGEGT. The CDR3 length is 15 residues. V was pared by 5 bases and J by 1 base, with 3 bases of the junction left unmatched. CDR3 sequence (DNA): TGTGCCAGCAGTATCCTAGCGGGGAACACCGGGGAGCTGTTTTTT. Translation: CASSILAGNTGELFF.

This clonotype was found a few times. The V gene is TRBV9, the J gene TRBJ2-1, with TRBD2 as a possible D gene (6 bases). Trimming left V 4 bases short and J 6 bases short, with 20 bases between. Germline V lookup: CDR1 SGDLS, CDR2 YYNGEE. The CDR3 has 16 residues. This chain's CDR3 is CASSPLGGGLVNEQFF. The CDR3 bases are TGTGCCAGCAGCCCCCTTGGGGGAGGCCTAGTCAATGAGCAGTTCTTC.

The table lists this clonotype with a few counts. The chain recombines TRBV15 with TRBJ2-1, with D possibly being TRBD2 (5 bases). CDR3 length: 13 residues. Germline V gene data show CDR1 as LNHNV and CDR2 as YYDKDF (reference sequence). V was shortened by 5 bases and J by 10 bases, with 15 bases between the two germline ends. The CDR3, as DNA: TGTGCCACCAGCGCTCAGTCGGCGGGCGAGCAGTTCTTC. It is translated as CATSAQSAGEQFF.

The chain is built from TRBV24-1 and TRBJ2-3; D possibly corresponds to TRBD1 (5 bases). Looked up from germline, CDR1 is KGHDR and CDR2 is SFDVKD. Deletions cut 6 bases from V and 5 bases from J, with 14 bases between. CDR3 length: 14 amino acids. The CDR3 protein is CATSSRAPQDTQYF. In DNA, the CDR3 is TGTGCCACCAGTTCCAGGGCCCCACAAGATACGCAGTATTTT.

This clonotype was counted a few times. The chain joins TRBV5-1 to TRBJ1-5; perhaps TRBD1 as D (5 bases). The V gene's germline CDR1 is SGHRS and CDR2 YFSETQ. The CDR3 has 14 amino acids. V was pared by 0 bases and J by 5 bases, with 9 bases between. CDR3 nucleotide sequence: TGCGCCAGCAGCTTGGGGGACCGTGATCAGCCCCAGCATTTT. Translation gives CASSLGDRDQPQHF.

In this sample, this clonotype turned up a few times. J is TRBJ1-1 and V is TRBV6-6; 7 nucleotides match TRBD1. V lost 7 bases, J lost 4 bases, and 6 bases stayed unmatched. CDR1 MNHNY and CDR2 SVGAGI come from the germline V gene (reference sequence). The CDR3 runs to 13 residues. CDR3 nucleotide sequence: TGTGCCAGCATCAGGGGGGGGACCACTGAAGCTTTCTTT. This encodes CASIRGGTTEAFF.

This clonotype has just a few counts. This chain uses TRBV30 with TRBJ2-2; D call uncertain. The germline gives CDR1 GTSNPN, CDR2 SVGIG (reference sequence). This CDR3 is 18 amino acids long. With 0 bases removed from V and 1 base from J, the gap between germline ends came to 18 bases. The CDR3: CAWSVDRHRILNTGELFF. CDR3 nucleotides: TGTGCCTGGAGTGTAGATCGGCACCGGATTTTGAACACCGGGGAGCTGTTTTTT.

This clonotype has ten or more counts. The V gene is TRBV7-2, the J gene TRBJ1-2; D perhaps matches TRBD1 (5 bases). The CDR3 contains 15 residues. Germline assignment: CDR1 SGHTA and CDR2 FQGNSA. The germline V and J ends were trimmed by 5 bases and 4 bases, with 17 bases remaining between them. Here the CDR3 reads CASSIQRGWFYGYTF. The DNA for the CDR3 is TGTGCCAGCAGCATCCAGAGGGGCTGGTTCTATGGCTACACCTTC. Full variable domain (outside the CDR3, taken from reference TRBV7-2 and TRBJ1-2): GAGVSQSPSNKVTEKGKDVELRCDPISGHTALYWYRQSLGQGLEFLIYFQGNSAPDKSGLPSDRFSAERTGGSVSTLTIQRTQQEDSAVYLCASSIQRGWFYGYTFGSGTRLTVV.

This clonotype was found a few times. The V call is TRBV7-2, the J call TRBJ1-2; the match to TRBD1 covers 7 bases. The V gene end was trimmed by 10 bases and the J gene end by 8 bases; junction bases not matched to a gene: 10. CDR3 length: 12 residues. Germline lookup yields CDR1 SGHTA and CDR2 FQGNSA. As DNA, the CDR3 is TGTGCCATCCCGACAGGGTATAAAGGCTACACCTTC. Translating gives CAIPTGYKGYTF.